The next 31 T cell receptor beta chains were all read from a single sample in a study of shared clonotypes between healthy human individuals. Using immunoSEQ multiplex PCR, the repertoire was profiled, and TCRdb retains in-frame clones only, with some absent. The sample includes about 1.1 million clones, about 80% of them seen just once. Sequencing used memory CD4+ T cells from PBMCs. Subset noted: CD45RA-negative fraction. These TCRs come from a young man in good health. Some clones in this sample may be carry-over from other donors' samples.

The CDR3 bases are TGTGCCAGCAACCACCGCGGACTGAACCAAGAGACCCAGTACTTC. This translates into CASNHRGLNQETQYF. This rearrangement joins TRBV27 to TRBJ2-5; maybe TRBD2 (5 bases). CDR3 size: 15 residues. The V and J ends lost 7 bases and 0 bases respectively, with 15 bases between them. CDR1 and CDR2 (germline): MNHEY, SMNVEV (reference sequence).

The V call is TRBV28, the J call TRBJ1-2; D gene uncertain. The CDR3 has 13 residues. Germline V CDR1 and CDR2: MDHEN, SYDVKM. V lost 3 bases and J 3 bases, leaving 8 bases between the germline ends. CDR3 sequence reads: CASSLRPHYGYTF. The CDR3 coding sequence is TGTGCCAGCAGTTTGCGGCCCCACTATGGCTACACCTTC.

The CDR3 sequence: CASRRGVGREKLFF. In DNA form, the CDR3 reads TGTGCCAGCAGACGGGGCGTCGGGAGGGAAAAACTGTTTTTT. The V call is TRBV7-8, the J call TRBJ1-4, with D possibly TRBD1 on 5 matching bases. CDR1 is SGHVS and CDR2 is FQNEAQ in the germline V gene. Deletions cut 6 bases from V and 8 bases from J, with 16 bases between. The CDR3 is 14 amino acids.

This rearrangement joins TRBV5-1 to TRBJ1-5, with D hard to call. There are 18 residues in the CDR3. Germline V CDR1 and CDR2: SGHRS, YFSETQ. The germline V and J ends were trimmed by 1 base and 2 bases, with 19 bases remaining between them. This CDR3 is CASSLYPGGQMGNQPQHF. CDR3 nucleotides: TGCGCCAGCAGCTTGTATCCCGGAGGTCAGATGGGCAATCAGCCCCAGCATTTT.

The chain has TRBV2 and TRBJ1-5; 9 bases are a match to TRBD1. Germline V lookup: CDR1 SNHLY, CDR2 FYNNEI. V dropped 4 bases and J dropped 1; count of bases not matched to a gene: 8. CDR3 length: 17 residues. The CDR3 DNA reads as TGTGCCAGCAGTGGGGGACAGGGACCTCTAAGCAATCAGCCCCAGCATTTT. Amino acids: CASSGGQGPLSNQPQHF.

Notes on this clone: This sample also contains other DNA sequences that code for the same CDR3. CDR3 DNA sequence: TGTGCCAGCAGTTATGGGACTAGCGCCTACGAGCAGTACTTC. Its translation is CASSYGTSAYEQYF. V is TRBV27 and J is TRBJ2-7; TRBD2 aligns across 10 bases. The CDR3 sequence is 14 residues long. The germline CDR1 and CDR2 sequences are MNHEY and SMNVEV (reference sequence). Trimming cost V 4 bases and J 2 bases; bases outside gene matches: 2.

V usage is TRBV19 and J usage is TRBJ1-4, with D tentatively TRBD1 (6 bases). The CDR3 totals 16 residues. Trimming stripped 6 bases from V and 0 bases from J, with 14 bases between. Germline CDR1 is LNHDA and CDR2 is SQIVND (reference sequence). The CDR3 DNA reads as TGTGCCAGTAGCAAGGGGGTGGATCCAACTAATGAAAAACTGTTTTTT. Amino acid sequence: CASSKGVDPTNEKLFF.

This clone has only one observation. This chain links TRBV28 with TRBJ2-1; D call uncertain. The CDR3 totals 14 residues. Germline CDR1 reads MDHEN; CDR2 reads SYDVKM. V was shortened by 7 bases and J by 3 bases, with 13 bases between the two germline ends. For the CDR3, the DNA is TGTGCCAGCAAGATTGGGCGCGGCTACAATGAGCAGTTCTTC. It translates to CASKIGRGYNEQFF.

This CDR3 reads CASSLATGKRDRGEQYF. The CDR3 DNA follows: TGTGCCAGCAGCTTAGCGACAGGGAAGAGGGATCGTGGCGAGCAGTACTTC. The V gene is TRBV7-6, the J gene TRBJ2-7; the match to TRBD1 covers 7 bases. CDR3 size: 17 residues. After removal of 0 bases from V and 6 bases from J, the junction contained 14 bases not matched to a gene. Germline V CDR1 and CDR2: SGHVS, FNYEAQ.

The chain joins TRBV27 to TRBJ1-4; no clear D. This CDR3 comprises 21 residues. V lost 6 bases and J 0 bases, leaving 29 bases between the germline ends. Germline loops: CDR1 MNHEY, CDR2 SMNVEV (reference sequence). The DNA for the CDR3 is TGTGCCAGCAGCCGGCTCTCTCGAAACGGCTGGAACGCCGCAACTAATGAAAAACTGTTTTTT. This codes for CASSRLSRNGWNAATNEKLFF.

J is TRBJ2-2 and V is TRBV5-4, with D perhaps given as TRBD1 or TRBD2 (5 bases each). Germline CDR1 and CDR2: SGHNT and YYREEE (reference sequence). The V and J ends lost 3 bases and 6 bases respectively, with 15 bases between them. CDR3 size: 15 residues. The DNA for the CDR3 is TGTGCCAGCAGCTCCAAGGGGCAGGGAGCCGGGGAGCTGTTTTTT. Its protein product is CASSSKGQGAGELFF.

Remarks on this clone: This CDR3 is also generated by other DNA sequences in the sample. In DNA, the CDR3 is TGTGCCAGCAGTGAACGGCAGGGCGATCAGCCCCAGCATTTT. Translating gives CASSERQGDQPQHF. The chain employs TRBV2 and TRBJ1-5; D is possibly TRBD1 (5 bases). The CDR3 has 14 amino acids. V was pared by 2 bases and J by 5 bases, with 10 bases between. In germline, CDR1 is SNHLY, CDR2 FYNNEI.

The chain employs TRBV9 and TRBJ2-4, with a tentative D call TRBD1 (5 bases). The CDR3 is made up of 14 amino acids. Germline CDR1 and CDR2: SGDLS and YYNGEE. Trimming shortened V by 2 bases and J by 10 bases, and 16 bases separated the two germline ends. CDR3 sequence: CASSVGSTGTIQYF. CDR3 nucleotides: TGTGCCAGCAGCGTGGGCTCCACAGGTACGATTCAGTACTTC.

V gene TRBV25-1 combines with J gene TRBJ2-1; TRBD2 aligns across 9 bases. The CDR3 is 14 residues long. CDR1 is MGHDK, CDR2 SYGVNS, per germline. Unmatched junction bases numbered 6, after V lost 6 bases and J lost 6 bases. For the CDR3, the DNA is TGTGCCAGCAGGGGGGGACTAGCCGGCAATGAGCAGTTCTTC. Residues: CASRGGLAGNEQFF.

The CDR3 sequence is CATSRDTNEKLFF. CDR3 sequence (DNA): TGTGCCACCAGCAGAGATACTAATGAAAAACTGTTTTTT. V usage is TRBV15 and J usage is TRBJ1-4; no definite D call. V was cut by 0 bases and J by 2 bases, with 1 base left in between. Germline V gene data show CDR1 as LNHNV and CDR2 as YYDKDF (reference sequence). The CDR3 is 13 amino acids.

The DNA of the CDR3 is TGTGCCTGGAGATTGGAGGGAAGCTCCTATAATTCACCCCTCCACTTT. It codes for CAWRLEGSSYNSPLHF. The rearrangement joins TRBV30 to TRBJ1-6; D not certain. Trimming pared 3 bases from V and 0 bases from J, leaving 12 bases between. The CDR3 is 16 amino acids. Germline loops: CDR1 GTSNPN, CDR2 SVGIG (reference sequence).

This clone has more than one count but fewer than ten. For the CDR3, the DNA is TGTGCCAGCAGTTTACAGGATAGCAATCAGCCCCAGCATTTT. Translation gives CASSLQDSNQPQHF. V usage is TRBV2 and J usage is TRBJ1-5; a possible D gene is TRBD1 (5 bases). This CDR3 spans 14 amino acids. Trimming shortened V by 5 bases and J by 0 bases, and 8 bases separated the two germline ends. Germline CDR1 is SNHLY and CDR2 is FYNNEI.

V and J are TRBV7-2 and TRBJ2-3; the match to TRBD2 covers 8 bases. This CDR3 spans 12 amino acids. Germline trimming cut 5 bases from V and 8 bases from J; bases unmatched to any gene: 3. CDR1 is SGHTA and CDR2 is FQGNSA in the germline V gene. The CDR3 DNA follows: TGTGCCAGCAGCCCCCGGGGGGGTACGCAGTATTTT. Translated, it gives CASSPRGGTQYF. Complete variable domain (other parts from reference TRBV7-2 and TRBJ2-3): GAGVSQSPSNKVTEKGKDVELRCDPISGHTALYWYRQSLGQGLEFLIYFQGNSAPDKSGLPSDRFSAERTGGSVSTLTIQRTQQEDSAVYLCASSPRGGTQYFGPGTRLTVL.

This rearrangement joins TRBV15 to TRBJ2-2; D uncertain. Looked up from germline, CDR1 is LNHNV and CDR2 is YYDKDF (reference sequence). V lost 3 bases and J lost 2, with 4 bases in between. CDR3 length equals 13 residues. The CDR3 region has the DNA TGTGCCACCAGCAGCGTTAACACCGGGGAGCTGTTTTTT. Translated: CATSSVNTGELFF.

This clone showed up just once. V usage is TRBV27 and J usage is TRBJ2-5; tentative D call: TRBD2 (5 bases). The V and J ends lost 5 bases and 5 bases respectively, with 27 bases between them. CDR3 length equals 18 residues. From germline, CDR1 is MNHEY and CDR2 SMNVEV (reference sequence). The CDR3 coding sequence is TGTGCCAGCAGTCCCACCTACACATCCTCAAGGCGAGGGGAGACCCAGTACTTC. This translates into CASSPTYTSSRRGETQYF.

V gene TRBV6-5 combines with J gene TRBJ1-2; tentative D call: TRBD1 (6 bases). The V end lost 5 bases, the J end lost 8 bases, and 15 bases lay between the germline ends. Germline CDR1 MNHEY, CDR2 SVGAGI. CDR3 length equals 13 residues. CDR3 in amino acids: CASSPRQVVGYTF. The CDR3 nucleotides read TGTGCCAGCAGTCCTCGACAGGTCGTAGGCTACACCTTC.

The chain recombines TRBV11-3 with TRBJ2-7; 7 bases agree with TRBD2. Trimming removed 2 bases from V and 7 bases from J; junction bases left unmatched: 11. The germline V gene encodes CDR1 SGHNT and CDR2 YENEEA. The CDR3 consists of 15 residues. The CDR3 region has the DNA TGTGCCAGCAGCTTATCGGGGGAGGGCCTTTTGGAGCAGTACTTC. Its protein product is CASSLSGEGLLEQYF.

The V and J genes are TRBV6-5 and TRBJ2-1; D is possibly TRBD2 (5 bases). Trimming pared 6 bases from V and 10 bases from J, leaving 22 bases between. The CDR3 is 15 residues long. Looked up from germline, CDR1 is MNHEY and CDR2 is SVGAGI. The CDR3 sequence: CASSTLGPARREQFF. Written as DNA, the CDR3 is TGTGCCAGCAGCACCCTTGGGCCCGCCCGGAGGGAGCAGTTCTTC.

This clone has just one count. V gene TRBV6-1 combines with J gene TRBJ1-5; D not certain. V shed 10 bases and J shed 0 bases, with 16 bases lying between them. Germline-derived CDR1 and CDR2 are MNHNS and SASEGT. The CDR3 sequence is 15 residues long. DNA for the CDR3: TGTGCCACTACGGACGGATTTTATAGCAATCAGCCCCAGCATTTT. It specifies CATTDGFYSNQPQHF.

The chain combines TRBV2 with TRBJ1-2, with no clear D. V shed 4 bases and J shed 4 bases, with 19 bases lying between them. CDR1 and CDR2 from the germline V gene are SNHLY and FYNNEI. This CDR3 spans 16 amino acids. The CDR3 sequence: CASSVKPPQVSYGYTF. DNA for the CDR3: TGTGCCAGCAGTGTCAAACCCCCCCAGGTAAGCTATGGCTACACCTTC.

This chain joins TRBV29-1 and TRBJ1-2, with D maybe TRBD1 (5 bases). Germline V gives CDR1 SQVTM, CDR2 ANQGSEA. The V end was cut by 6 bases, the J end by 8 bases, with 16 bases between. This CDR3 region has 12 residues. The CDR3 coding sequence is TGCAGCGTCGTCGGGACTCCGCAAGGCTACACCTTC. It encodes CSVVGTPQGYTF.

The CDR3 loop is CASRDTGGRQPQHF. CDR3 nucleotide sequence: TGTGCCAGCAGGGATACAGGGGGCAGACAGCCCCAGCATTTT. J is TRBJ1-5 and V is TRBV2; TRBD1 agrees at 9 bases. V shed 6 bases and J 7 bases; nucleotides not matched to a gene: 7. The V gene's germline CDR1 is SNHLY and CDR2 FYNNEI. This CDR3 contains 14 residues. Together with reference TRBV2 and TRBJ1-5, the CDR3 gives the full variable domain: EPEVTQTPSHQVTQMGQEVILRCVPISNHLYFYWYRQILGQKVEFLVSFYNNEISEKSEIFDDQFSVERPDGSNFTLKIRSTKLEDSAMYFCASRDTGGRQPQHFGDGTRLSIL.

This chain joins TRBV5-4 and TRBJ2-2, with 11 bases identical to TRBD1. V shed 0 bases and J 5 bases; nucleotides not matched to a gene: 3. Germline loops: CDR1 SGHNT, CDR2 YYREEE (reference sequence). The CDR3 runs to 16 residues. The CDR3 region is CASSLGGQGETGELFF. For the CDR3, the DNA is TGTGCCAGCAGCTTGGGGGGACAGGGGGAAACCGGGGAGCTGTTTTTT.

The chain uses TRBV30 and TRBJ2-2; D may be TRBD1 or TRBD2 (5 bases each). This CDR3 contains 15 residues. Per the germline V gene, CDR1 is GTSNPN and CDR2 is SVGIG (reference sequence). Trimming shortened V by 4 bases and J by 4 bases, and 16 bases separated the two germline ends. In DNA form, the CDR3 reads TGTGCCTGGACAAGAGGCAGGGCGGGCACCGGGGAGCTGTTTTTT. Translation gives CAWTRGRAGTGELFF. The full variable domain, rest sourced from reference TRBV30 and TRBJ2-2, is SQTIHQWPATLVQPVGSPLSLECTVEGTSNPNLYWYRQAAGRGLQLLFYSVGIGQISSEVPQNLSASRPQDRQFILSSKKLLLSDSGFYLCAWTRGRAGTGELFFGEGSRLTVL.

The chain joins TRBV7-2 to TRBJ2-7, with 10 bases lining up with TRBD2. V was clipped by 5 bases and J by 7 bases; unmatched bases: 11. The CDR3 contains 15 residues. Germline loops: CDR1 SGHTA, CDR2 FQGNSA. Written as DNA, the CDR3 is TGTGCCAGCAGCCTGTACCCTAGCGGGAGAATAGAGCAGTACTTC. Amino acids: CASSLYPSGRIEQYF.

The J gene is TRBJ2-1, the V gene TRBV5-5, with 8 bases fitting TRBD1. Germline V lookup: CDR1 SGHKS, CDR2 YYEKEE (reference sequence). V dropped 4 bases and J dropped 0; count of bases not matched to a gene: 3. CDR3 length equals 15 residues. In nucleotides, the CDR3 is TGTGCCAGCAGCCGAGACAGGGGCTCCTACAATGAGCAGTTCTTC. Translated, it gives CASSRDRGSYNEQFF.